This TCR beta chain came from a study of T cell responses to AZD1222 COVID-19 vaccine (dated by TCRdb to about 2021). Broadly, across the study: A total of about 250 trial participants underwent TCR sequencing, of whom approximately 200 had received two doses of AZD1222 and around 26 had received two doses of the MenACWY control vaccine. Trial participants were enrolled by age into subgroups of 18-55, 56-69 and 70-plus years, and around 150, 29 and 61 TCR-sequenced participants, respectively, were included in these subgroups.

The CDR3 regions of human TCRbeta chains were analyzed by immunosequencing. As for the authors' bioinformatics: Repertoire TCRs were checked for matches against a reference library of SARS-CoV-2-specific TCRs that had been generated using the MIRA antigen-specificity platform. Breadth was defined as the fraction of unique TCRs that were SARS-CoV-2-associated. Depth was defined as the fraction of total T cells that were SARS-CoV-2-associated. Using the MIRA data, each spike-specific TCR was assigned both to the spike region to which the TCR was reactive and to a CD4 or CD8 class. Log10-transformed breadth and depth values were compared by one-way ANOVA with Sidak's multiple comparisons tests. TCRdb retrieved this table from immuneACCESS and kept in-frame rearrangements only. Not all clones are present; in checked studies, unresolved V genes account for under half, and no reason is known for the remainder. V and J calls and clone size are given by that table; D and trimming were obtained from the DNA. In this sample the table shows 150,000 to 200,000 clones, 80% to 90% of which occur a single time. The top ten constitute 11% of the sample.

What the time point label conveys for this sample: about 28 days (+/-7) after the second vaccine dose. AZD1222 recipients with second doses at about 4 weeks or about 12 weeks were pooled, because spike-specific TCR depth and breadth did not differ between schedules. Vaccinee samples were obtained from the UK trials COV001 and COV002, which included a single-blind randomized controlled phase 2/3 trial of AZD1222 (ChAdOx1 nCoV-19) in healthy adults. For TCRbeta chain sequencing, PBMC samples from trial participants were taken at day 0 and at day 28 after the second dose. The V and J ends are trimmed by 0 bases and 0 bases, leaving 9 bases between them. The germline V gene (reference sequence) provides CDR1 LNHNV and CDR2 YYDKDF. Counted from cysteine to phenylalanine, this CDR3 has 16 amino acids. The CDR3 DNA has 48 bases and is translated from base 1. With respect to this clone: Its antigen is unknown. No much larger clone exists at a distance of one base, and base qualities are not known.

General findings and caveats noted by the study authors: Spike-specific TCR breadth and depth rose significantly after two AZD1222 doses compared with day 0 and with MenACWY recipients. Reportedly, close to half of the unique spike-specific TCRs recognized epitopes lying outside the regions that are mutated in the B.1.351 and B.1.1.7 variants. Conclusions about previously exposed vaccinees are limited, since just six AZD1222 recipients were seropositive for SARS-CoV-2 at baseline. No day 14 peak-response samples were available, so repertoires were characterized only after the peak T cell response. Participants were mostly white British and included more females than males, and it was suggested by the authors that clonal diversity may have been underestimated. The vaccine-associated CD4 TCRs covered the entire spike protein, and the dominant responses fell in regions 160-218 and 743-854. In the small 56-69-year group, the increase in depth fell short of significance, most likely because of low power.

The chain links TRBV15 with TRBJ1-5; TRBD1 might be the D gene, on 5 matching bases. Material: peripheral blood, obtained 28 days after the second AZD1222 dose. This receptor was obtained from an adult who received the AZD1222 COVID-19 vaccine. The nucleotide sequence reads as follows: TGTGCCACCAGCAGAGATGAGGGGTATAGCAATCAGCCCCAGCATTTT. This is translated as CATSRDEGYSNQPQHF.